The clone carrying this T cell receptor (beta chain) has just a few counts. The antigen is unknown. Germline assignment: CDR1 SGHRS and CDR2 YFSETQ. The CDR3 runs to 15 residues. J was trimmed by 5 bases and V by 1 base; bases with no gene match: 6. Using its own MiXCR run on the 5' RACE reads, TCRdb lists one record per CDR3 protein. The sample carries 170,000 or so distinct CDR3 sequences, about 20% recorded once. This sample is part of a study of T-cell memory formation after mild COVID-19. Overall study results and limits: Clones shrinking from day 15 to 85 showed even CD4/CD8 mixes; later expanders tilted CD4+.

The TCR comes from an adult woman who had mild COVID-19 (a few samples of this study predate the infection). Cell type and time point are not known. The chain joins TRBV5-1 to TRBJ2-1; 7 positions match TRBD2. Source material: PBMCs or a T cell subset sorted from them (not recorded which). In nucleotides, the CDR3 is TGCGCCAGCAGCTTGTCCGGGGGGACTCACAATGAGCAGTTCTTC. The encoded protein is CASSLSGGTHNEQFF.